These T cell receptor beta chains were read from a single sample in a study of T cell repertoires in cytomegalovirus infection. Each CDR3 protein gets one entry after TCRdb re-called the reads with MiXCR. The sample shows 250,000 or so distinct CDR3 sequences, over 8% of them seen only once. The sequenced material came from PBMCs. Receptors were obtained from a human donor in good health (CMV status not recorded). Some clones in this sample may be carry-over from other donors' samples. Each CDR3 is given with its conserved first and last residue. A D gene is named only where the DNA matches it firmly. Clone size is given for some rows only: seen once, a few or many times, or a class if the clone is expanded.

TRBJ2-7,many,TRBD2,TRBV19,TGTGCCAGTAGTATCGCAGGACTAGCGGCGTACGAGCAGTACTTC,CASSIAGLAAYEQYF
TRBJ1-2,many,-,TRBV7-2,TGTGCCAGCAGCTTAACAGGTCCAGGGTATGGCTACACCTTC,CASSLTGPGYGYTF
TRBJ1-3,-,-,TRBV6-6,TGTGCCAGCAGCCGATGGACGGCCAACTCTGGAAACACCATATATTTT,CASSRWTANSGNTIYF
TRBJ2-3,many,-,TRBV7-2,TGTGCCAGCAGCTTAGCTTCCAACACAGATACGCAGTATTTT,CASSLASNTDTQYF
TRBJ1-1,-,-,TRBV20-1,TGCAGTGCTGCCGGGACTTTGCTAGGTCTGAACACTGAAGCTTTCTTT,CSAAGTLLGLNTEAFF
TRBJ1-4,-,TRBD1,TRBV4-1,TGCGCCAGCAGCCAAGACTGGGGACAGGGGCTGGGAACTAATGAAAAACTGTTTTTT,CASSQDWGQGLGTNEKLFF
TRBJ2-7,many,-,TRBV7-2,TGTGCCAGCAGCCATGGAGGGGGCGAGCAGTACTTC,CASSHGGGEQYF
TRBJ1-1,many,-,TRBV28,TGTGCCAGCAGCTACAGAGTCGCTGAAGCTTTCTTT,CASSYRVAEAFF
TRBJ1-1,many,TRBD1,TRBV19,TGTGCCAGTAGTAGGGGAGCCGGGACAGTCAACACTGAAGCTTTCTTT,CASSRGAGTVNTEAFF
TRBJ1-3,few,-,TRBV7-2,TGTGCCAGCAGCTGGGCTCTCTCTGGAAACACCATATATTTT,CASSWALSGNTIYF
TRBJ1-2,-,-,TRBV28,TGTGCCAGCAGGTCGACGGACAATTTGCGGGATGGCTACACCTTC,CASRSTDNLRDGYTF
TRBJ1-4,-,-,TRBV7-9,TGTGCCAGCAGCTTAGATGCACGGGTTAATGAAAAACTGTTTTTT,CASSLDARVNEKLFF
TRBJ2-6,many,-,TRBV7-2,TGTGCCAGCAGCTTAAGGTCGTCAGGAGGCAACGTCCTGACTTTC,CASSLRSSGGNVLTF
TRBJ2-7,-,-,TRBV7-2,TGTGCCAGCAGTTTCTCGCACGGGGCTAGCGTTCCCGAGCAGTACTTC,CASSFSHGASVPEQYF
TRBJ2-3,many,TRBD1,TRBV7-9,TGTGCCAGCAGCCAGCTACTCAGGGGGCTTAGGTCCACAGATACGCAGTATTTT,CASSQLLRGLRSTDTQYF
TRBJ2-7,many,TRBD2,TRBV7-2,TGTGCCAGCAGCTTAGTATCGGGACTAGCGCGCGAGCAGTACTTC,CASSLVSGLAREQYF
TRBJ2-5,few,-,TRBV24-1,TGTGCCACCAGTGACGCCAGCCAAGAGACCCAGTACTTC,CATSDASQETQYF
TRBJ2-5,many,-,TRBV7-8,TGTGCCAGCAGCTTAGACCAAAGTATACAAGAGACCCAGTACTTC,CASSLDQSIQETQYF
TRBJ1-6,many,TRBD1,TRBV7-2,TGTGCCAGCAGCCCGGGACAGGTTCGATCACCCCTCCACTTT,CASSPGQVRSPLHF
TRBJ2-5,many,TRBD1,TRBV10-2,TGCGCCAGCTCCCCCGGGACAGGGATTGGAGAGACCCAGTACTTC,CASSPGTGIGETQYF
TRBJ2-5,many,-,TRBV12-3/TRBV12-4,TGTGCCAGCAGTCCCGGGCGTAGGGCAGGAGAAGAGACCCAGTACTTC,CASSPGRRAGEETQYF
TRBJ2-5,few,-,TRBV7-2,TGTGCCAGCGCGAGGGACCAAGAGACCCAGTACTTC,CASARDQETQYF
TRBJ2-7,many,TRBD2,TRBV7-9,TGTGCCAGCAGCTTAATACGGCGGGAGTTCAACGAGCAGTACTTC,CASSLIRREFNEQYF
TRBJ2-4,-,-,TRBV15,TGTGCCACCAGCAGACGGACAGAAGCGACCATAGCCAAAAACATTCAGTACTTC,CATSRRTEATIAKNIQYF
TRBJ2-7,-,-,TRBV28,TGTGCCAGCAGTTATACGGGGCGCTACGAGCAGTACTTC,CASSYTGRYEQYF
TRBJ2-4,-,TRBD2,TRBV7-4,TGTGCCAGCAGCGAAGAAGCCGAAAGACTAGCGGGTACACTAGCCAAAAACATTCAGTACTTC,CASSEEAERLAGTLAKNIQYF
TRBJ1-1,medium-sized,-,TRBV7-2,TGTGCCAGCAGATCCCTTGACAGTAACACTGAAGCTTTCTTT,CASRSLDSNTEAFF
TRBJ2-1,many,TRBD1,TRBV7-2,TGTGCCAGCACTGCCGGGGGGACAGGGGGAGCTGAGCAGTTCTTC,CASTAGGTGGAEQFF
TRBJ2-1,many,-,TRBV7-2,TGTGCCAGCAGCTTAGGATCGCTACCCTACAATGAGCAGTTCTTC,CASSLGSLPYNEQFF
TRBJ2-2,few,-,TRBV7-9,TGTGCCAGCATTAGCGGTAACACCGGGGAGCTGTTTTTT,CASISGNTGELFF
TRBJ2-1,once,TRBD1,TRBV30,TGTGCCTGGAGTGTCGGGACAGCAAAGCAGTTCTTC,CAWSVGTAKQFF
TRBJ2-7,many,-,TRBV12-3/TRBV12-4,TGTGCCAGCAGTTTAATCGCAGGGTACTCCTACGAGCAGTACTTC,CASSLIAGYSYEQYF
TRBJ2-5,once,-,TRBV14,TGTGCCAGCAGCCATGGTCTTAGTGCAGGGGAGACCCAGTACTTC,CASSHGLSAGETQYF
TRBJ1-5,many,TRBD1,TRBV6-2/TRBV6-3,TGTGCCAGCAGTTATACCGGGACAGGCCAGAGCAATCAGCCCCAGCATTTT,CASSYTGTGQSNQPQHF
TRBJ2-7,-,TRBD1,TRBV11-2,TGTGCCAGCAGCTTATCGGGGACAGGGATCTACGAGCAGTACTTC,CASSLSGTGIYEQYF
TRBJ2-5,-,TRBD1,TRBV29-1,TGCAGCGTTGCCCTTGCCGGGACAGGCTTGGGGACCCAGTACTTC,CSVALAGTGLGTQYF
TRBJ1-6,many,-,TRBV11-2,TGTGCCACCGGGGCCAGTAATAATTCACCCCTCCACTTT,CATGASNNSPLHF
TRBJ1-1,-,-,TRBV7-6,TGTGCCAGCAGCCCCGGGGAGGGCCTTGAAGCTTTCTTT,CASSPGEGLEAFF
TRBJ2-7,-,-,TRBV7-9,TGTGCCAGCAGCGTCCGGGGGGGGGACAGATCCTACGAGCAGTACTTC,CASSVRGGDRSYEQYF
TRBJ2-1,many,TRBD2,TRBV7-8,TGTGCCAGCAGCTTAGCGTGGCTAGCGGGGGGAGAAGACAATGAGCAGTTCTTC,CASSLAWLAGGEDNEQFF
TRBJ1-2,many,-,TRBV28,TGTGCCAGCAGTTTGACGGGTGGCTACACCTTC,CASSLTGGYTF
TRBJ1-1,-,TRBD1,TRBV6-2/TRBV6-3,TGTGCCAGCAGTGACCACCAGGGACAGGGGGCGATGAACACTGAAGCTTTCTTT,CASSDHQGQGAMNTEAFF
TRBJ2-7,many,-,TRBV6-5,TGTGCCAGCAGTCGAGGGGGAAACTACGAGCAGTACTTC,CASSRGGNYEQYF
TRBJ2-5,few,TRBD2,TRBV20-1,TGCAGTGCTAGAGAATCGCGGGGGGCCGGAGAGACCCAGTACTTC,CSARESRGAGETQYF
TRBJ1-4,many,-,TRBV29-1,TGCAGCGGGTGGGCAGAGAATGAAAAACTGTTTTTT,CSGWAENEKLFF
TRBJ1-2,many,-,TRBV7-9,TGTGCCAGCAGCTTAAGGCAGTCCTATGGCTACACCTTC,CASSLRQSYGYTF
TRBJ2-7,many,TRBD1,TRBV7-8,TGTGCCAGCAGCTTCAGGGGGTTCGGTGAGCAGTACTTC,CASSFRGFGEQYF
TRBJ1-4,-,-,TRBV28,TGTGCCAGCAGTTTCGAGTCGGGTCGACTACTGTTTTTT,CASSFESGRLLFF
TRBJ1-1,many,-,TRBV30,TGTGCCTGGAGTCGCCTAGGGAAAACTGAAGCTTTCTTT,CAWSRLGKTEAFF
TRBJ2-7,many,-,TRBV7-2,TGTGCCAGCAGCTCTCCCAACCTGAACGAGCAGTACTTC,CASSSPNLNEQYF
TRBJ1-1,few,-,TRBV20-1,TGCAGTGCTAGAGTACAGGAGAACACTGAAGCTTTCTTT,CSARVQENTEAFF
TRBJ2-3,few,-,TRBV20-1,TGCAGTGCTAGAAGTGTCTACGGAGATACGCAGTATTTT,CSARSVYGDTQYF
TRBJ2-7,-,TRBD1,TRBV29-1,TGCAGCGTTGGGACAGGGGGCTCCTACGAGCAGTACTTC,CSVGTGGSYEQYF